Presented here are 20 T cell receptor beta chains from one specimen sequenced in a study of cytomegalovirus exposure and HLA in healthy donors. Researchers ran the PCR with 60 Vbeta and 13 Jbeta primers. Produced via immunoSEQ multiplex PCR; TCRdb's table is partial and in-frame only. The repertoire consists of fewer than 110,000 clones, with 75% to 90% occurring once and the leading ten covering 3% to 5%. Sequenced material: PBMCs. The receptor set was obtained from a man aged 25-45 years in good health and CMV-seronegative.

This clone was observed a single time. In DNA form, the CDR3 reads TGTGCCAGCAGCGCCGGACTAGCGGGAACAGATACGCAGTATTTT. It specifies CASSAGLAGTDTQYF. The rearrangement joins TRBV5-8 to TRBJ2-3, with 12 bases aligning to TRBD2. The V gene's germline CDR1 is SGHTS and CDR2 YDEGEE. V lost 4 bases to trimming and J lost 3 bases; unmatched junction nucleotides: 3. The CDR3 consists of 15 residues.

The V and J genes are TRBV27 and TRBJ2-4; D is ambiguous. Germline loops: CDR1 MNHEY, CDR2 SMNVEV (reference sequence). The germline V and J ends were trimmed by 4 bases and 0 bases, with 7 bases remaining between them. The CDR3 runs 14 residues. The CDR3 nucleotides are TGTGCCAGCAGTTCACAGATAGCCAAAAACATTCAGTACTTC. This codes for CASSSQIAKNIQYF.

This clone was observed a handful of times. The chain carries TRBV4-1 and TRBJ2-1; 8 bases match TRBD2. Germline assignment: CDR1 MGHRA and CDR2 YSYEKL. V shed 0 bases, J shed 10 bases, and the junction held 11 bases outside the gene matches. The CDR3 extends over 16 amino acids. The CDR3 sequence is CASSQEAGAPLWEQFF. The CDR3 nucleotides read TGCGCCAGCAGCCAAGAAGCGGGGGCCCCCCTGTGGGAGCAGTTCTTC.

The rearrangement links TRBV4-2 to TRBJ2-1; 14 bases agree with TRBD2. The CDR3 extends over 16 amino acids. Per the germline V gene, CDR1 is LGHNA and CDR2 is YNFKEQ. With 4 bases clipped from V and 7 bases from J, the junction kept 6 bases outside the gene matches. The CDR3 region has the DNA TGTGCCAGCAGCCCGCCGGGACTAGCGGGAGATAATGAGCAGTTCTTC. This sequence encodes CASSPPGLAGDNEQFF.

The CDR3, as DNA: TGTGCCAGCAGCGGGCAGGGAATAGGTGGCTACACCTTC. This gives the protein CASSGQGIGGYTF. V and J are TRBV7-8 and TRBJ1-2, with D perhaps TRBD1 (5 bases). The V and J ends lost 5 bases and 7 bases respectively, with 14 bases between them. From germline, CDR1 is SGHVS and CDR2 FQNEAQ. The CDR3 is 13 residues long.

The rearrangement links TRBV19 to TRBJ2-5, with D maybe TRBD2 (5 bases). V was shortened by 4 bases and J by 7 bases, with 19 bases between the two germline ends. The CDR3 is 15 amino acids. The germline V gene has CDR1 LNHDA and CDR2 SQIVND (reference sequence). The CDR3 region is CASSTTGVVPGTQYF. CDR3 in DNA: TGTGCCAGTAGTACTACCGGGGTTGTCCCAGGGACCCAGTACTTC.

The count of this clone is one. V is TRBV5-4 and J is TRBJ2-6; possibly TRBD2 for D (5 bases). Trimming stripped 5 bases from V and 4 bases from J, with 22 bases between. The V gene's germline CDR1 is SGHNT and CDR2 YYREEE (reference sequence). The CDR3 extends over 18 amino acids. CDR3 DNA sequence: TGTGCCAGCAGAAGTGCCAATTTCGGGGTTTCGGGGGCCAACGTCCTGACTTTC. Translated, it gives CASRSANFGVSGANVLTF.

This sequence joins TRBV28 and TRBJ1-2, with TRBD1 matching 11 bases. The V segment lost 6 bases and the J segment 2 bases; nucleotides outside the gene matches: 5. The CDR3 loop spans 15 amino acids. From germline, CDR1 is MDHEN and CDR2 SYDVKM. The CDR3 nucleotides are TGTGCCAGCAGCACGGGACAGGGGGTAAACTATGGCTACACCTTC. Translation gives CASSTGQGVNYGYTF.

The chain is built from TRBV7-2 and TRBJ2-7; TRBD1 might be the D (6 bases). The CDR3 has 14 amino acids. V was pared by 4 bases and J by 3 bases, with 13 bases between. Germline loops: CDR1 SGHTA, CDR2 FQGNSA. The CDR3 loop reads CASSSQGQNYEQYF. In DNA, the CDR3 is TGTGCCAGCAGCTCACAAGGACAGAACTACGAGCAGTACTTC. The variable domain in full, completed from reference TRBV7-2 and TRBJ2-7, reads GAGVSQSPSNKVTEKGKDVELRCDPISGHTALYWYRQSLGQGLEFLIYFQGNSAPDKSGLPSDRFSAERTGGSVSTLTIQRTQQEDSAVYLCASSSQGQNYEQYFGPGTRLTVT.

The CDR3 sequence is CASSDGLVGSNEQFF. The CDR3, as DNA: TGTGCCAGCAGCGATGGACTAGTGGGCTCCAATGAGCAGTTCTTC. The rearrangement links TRBV9 to TRBJ2-1; 7 nucleotides match TRBD2. The CDR3 is 15 amino acids. The V gene end was trimmed by 3 bases and the J gene end by 6 bases; junction bases not matched to a gene: 9. Germline V gene lookup returns CDR1 SGDLS and CDR2 YYNGEE.

The CDR3 here is CASRTVGNTEAFF. The CDR3 DNA reads as TGTGCCAGCAGGACAGTCGGGAACACTGAAGCTTTCTTT. The V call is TRBV6-5, the J call TRBJ1-1, with D perhaps TRBD1 (5 bases). Trimming left V 6 bases short and J 1 base short, with 9 bases between. The CDR3 contains 13 residues. Germline-derived CDR1 and CDR2 are MNHEY and SVGAGI.

The chain has TRBV19 and TRBJ1-1, with TRBD1 identical over 9 bases. CDR3 length: 15 residues. V lost 0 bases and J lost 10; bases outside the gene matches: 9. The germline CDR1 and CDR2 sequences are LNHDA and SQIVND (reference sequence). The CDR3 loop reads CASSIDTGTGSVAFF. The CDR3 bases are TGTGCCAGTAGTATAGATACCGGGACAGGGTCGGTAGCTTTCTTT.

CDR3 protein: CASSSRQTHF. The DNA for the CDR3 is TGTGCCAGCAGTTCGAGACAGACCCACTTT. V and J are TRBV2 and TRBJ1-6, with TRBD1 as a possible D gene (5 bases). The CDR3 contains 10 residues. Germline values: CDR1 SNHLY, CDR2 FYNNEI. V was pared by 5 bases and J by 18 bases, with 11 bases between. The entire variable domain, with the rest obtained from reference TRBV2 and TRBJ1-6, is as follows: EPEVTQTPSHQVTQMGQEVILRCVPISNHLYFYWYRQILGQKVEFLVSFYNNEISEKSEIFDDQFSVERPDGSNFTLKIRSTKLEDSAMYFCASSSRQTHFGNGTRLTVT.

V gene TRBV28 combines with J gene TRBJ1-2; the match to TRBD1 covers 7 bases. Trimming cost V 5 bases and J 8 bases; bases outside gene matches: 2. The CDR3 length is 11 residues. Germline V gene data show CDR1 as MDHEN and CDR2 as SYDVKM. The CDR3 sequence: CASSVTGGYTF. As DNA, the CDR3 is TGTGCCAGCAGTGTGACAGGGGGCTACACCTTC.

The chain employs TRBV6-5 and TRBJ2-3, with 7 positions matching TRBD1. The CDR3 is 13 amino acids. V dropped 6 bases and J dropped 6; count of bases not matched to a gene: 6. Germline-derived CDR1 and CDR2 are MNHEY and SVGAGI. As DNA, the CDR3 is TGTGCCAGCAGCTCGACAGGGTCGGATACGCAGTATTTT. Translated: CASSSTGSDTQYF.

V and J are TRBV30 and TRBJ2-7, with 7 bases aligning to TRBD2. V lost 7 bases and J lost 2; bases outside the gene matches: 5. There are 12 residues in the CDR3. Germline V lookup: CDR1 GTSNPN, CDR2 SVGIG (reference sequence). The CDR3 nucleotides are TGTGCCTCTTCGGGGGGAGCCTACGAGCAGTACTTC. Protein: CASSGGAYEQYF.

On this clone: In the same sample, other DNA sequences code for this CDR3. The chain employs TRBV7-9 and TRBJ2-5, with a possible D match to TRBD2 (6 bases). CDR1 is SEHNR, CDR2 FQNEAQ, per germline (reference sequence). The CDR3 spans 14 residues. V shed 2 bases and J shed 1 base, with 8 bases lying between them. The CDR3, as DNA: TGTGCCAGCAGCTTAAGTAGCGGCCAAGAGACCCAGTACTTC. Its translation is CASSLSSGQETQYF.

The rearrangement uses TRBV9 and TRBJ1-1; D is undetermined. Trimming pared 8 bases from V and 2 bases from J, leaving 10 bases between. Germline CDR1 and CDR2: SGDLS and YYNGEE. The CDR3 runs to 12 residues. CDR3 nucleotides: TGTGCCAGTTCCAGGTCAAACACTGAAGCTTTCTTT. Amino acid sequence: CASSRSNTEAFF.

This sequence joins TRBV30 and TRBJ2-5; D remains ambiguous. V was trimmed by 3 bases and J by 0 bases, leaving 14 bases between them. CDR1 GTSNPN and CDR2 SVGIG come from the germline V gene (reference sequence). CDR3 length equals 15 residues. The CDR3 reads CAWSAALNYQETQYF. CDR3 sequence (DNA): TGTGCCTGGAGCGCCGCCCTAAATTACCAAGAGACCCAGTACTTC.

This chain uses TRBV4-1 with TRBJ1-5; maybe TRBD1 (5 bases). The CDR3 has 13 residues. V dropped 1 base and J dropped 8 bases, with 9 bases sitting between them. Germline V lookup: CDR1 MGHRA, CDR2 YSYEKL. The DNA of the CDR3 is TGCGCCAGCAGCCAAGGCGGGGGAAAGCCCCAGCATTTT. Translated: CASSQGGGKPQHF.